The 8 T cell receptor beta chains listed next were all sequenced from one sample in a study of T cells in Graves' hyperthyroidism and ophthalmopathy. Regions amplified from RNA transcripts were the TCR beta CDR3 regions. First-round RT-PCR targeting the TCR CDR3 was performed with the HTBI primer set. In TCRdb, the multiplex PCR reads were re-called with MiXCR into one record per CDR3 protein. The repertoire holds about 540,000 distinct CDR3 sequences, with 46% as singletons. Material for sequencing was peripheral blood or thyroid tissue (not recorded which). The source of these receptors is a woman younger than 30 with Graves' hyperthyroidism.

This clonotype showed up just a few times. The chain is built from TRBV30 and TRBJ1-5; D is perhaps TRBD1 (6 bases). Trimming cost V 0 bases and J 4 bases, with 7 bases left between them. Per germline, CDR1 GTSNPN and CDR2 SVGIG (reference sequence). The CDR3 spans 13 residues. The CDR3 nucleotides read TGTGCCTGGAGTGTGGACAGAAATCAGCCCCAGCATTTT. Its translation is CAWSVDRNQPQHF.

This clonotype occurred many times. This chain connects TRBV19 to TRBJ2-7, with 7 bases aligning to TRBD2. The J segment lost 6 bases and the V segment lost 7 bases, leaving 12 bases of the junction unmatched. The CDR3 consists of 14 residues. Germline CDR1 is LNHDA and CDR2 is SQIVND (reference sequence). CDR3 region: CASKRGGGSSEQYF. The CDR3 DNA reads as TGTGCCAGTAAAAGGGGAGGCGGGAGTAGCGAGCAGTACTTC.

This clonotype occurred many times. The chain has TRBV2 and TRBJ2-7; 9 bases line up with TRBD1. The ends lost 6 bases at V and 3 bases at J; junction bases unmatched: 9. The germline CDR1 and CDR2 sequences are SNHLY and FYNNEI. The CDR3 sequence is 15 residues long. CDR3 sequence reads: CASRVPGQGGYEQYF. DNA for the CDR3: TGTGCCAGCAGGGTCCCGGGACAGGGAGGCTACGAGCAGTACTTC. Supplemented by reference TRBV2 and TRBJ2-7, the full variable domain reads EPEVTQTPSHQVTQMGQEVILRCVPISNHLYFYWYRQILGQKVEFLVSFYNNEISEKSEIFDDQFSVERPDGSNFTLKIRSTKLEDSAMYFCASRVPGQGGYEQYFGPGTRLTVT.

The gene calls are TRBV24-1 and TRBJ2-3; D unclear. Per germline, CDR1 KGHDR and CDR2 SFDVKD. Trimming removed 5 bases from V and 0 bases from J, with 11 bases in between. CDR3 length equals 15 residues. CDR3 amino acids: CATSVGDDSTDTQYF. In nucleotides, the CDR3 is TGTGCCACCAGTGTAGGCGATGATAGCACAGATACGCAGTATTTT.

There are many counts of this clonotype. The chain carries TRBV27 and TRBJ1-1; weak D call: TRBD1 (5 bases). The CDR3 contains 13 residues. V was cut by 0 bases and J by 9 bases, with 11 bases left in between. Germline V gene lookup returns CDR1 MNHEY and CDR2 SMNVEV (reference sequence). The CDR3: CASSLSPRGQAFF. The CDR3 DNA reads TGTGCCAGCAGTTTATCGCCGAGGGGACAAGCTTTCTTT.

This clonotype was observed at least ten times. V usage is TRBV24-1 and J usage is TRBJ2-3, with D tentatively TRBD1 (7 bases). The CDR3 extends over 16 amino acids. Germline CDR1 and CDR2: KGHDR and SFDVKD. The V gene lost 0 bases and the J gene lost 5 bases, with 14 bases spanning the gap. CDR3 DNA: TGTGCCACCAGTGATTTGCGGAGGGGGCGAGGAGATACGCAGTATTTT. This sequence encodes CATSDLRRGRGDTQYF.

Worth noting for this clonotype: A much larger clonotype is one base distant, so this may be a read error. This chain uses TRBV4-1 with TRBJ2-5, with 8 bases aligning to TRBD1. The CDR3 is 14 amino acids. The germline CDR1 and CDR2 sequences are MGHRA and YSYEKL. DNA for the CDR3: TGCGCCAGCAGCCAACGACAGGGGCAAGAGGCCCAGTACTTC. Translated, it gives CASSQRQGQEAQYF.

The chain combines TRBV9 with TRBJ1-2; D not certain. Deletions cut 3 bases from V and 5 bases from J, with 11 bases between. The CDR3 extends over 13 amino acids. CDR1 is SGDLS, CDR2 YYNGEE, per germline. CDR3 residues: CASSGSGYYGYTF. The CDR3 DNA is TGTGCCAGCAGCGGATCAGGTTATTATGGCTACACCTTC.